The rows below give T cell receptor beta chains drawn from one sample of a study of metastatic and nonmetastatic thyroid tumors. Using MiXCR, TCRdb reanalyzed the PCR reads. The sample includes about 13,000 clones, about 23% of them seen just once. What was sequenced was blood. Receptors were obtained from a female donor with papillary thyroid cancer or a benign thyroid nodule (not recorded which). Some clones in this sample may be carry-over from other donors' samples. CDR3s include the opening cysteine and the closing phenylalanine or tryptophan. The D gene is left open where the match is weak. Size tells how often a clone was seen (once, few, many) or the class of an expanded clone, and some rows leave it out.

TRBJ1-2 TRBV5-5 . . TGTGCCAGCAGCTTGTTGTGGGGGGTTGATGGCTACACCTTC CASSLLWGVDGYTF
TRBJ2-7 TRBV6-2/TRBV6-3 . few TGTGCCAGCAGTTCCAAAGGGGGGGGGTCCTACGAGCAGTACTTC CASSSKGGGSYEQYF
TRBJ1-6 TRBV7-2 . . TGTGCCAGCAGCCCCCAAGGGTTGAATTCACCCCTCCACTTT CASSPQGLNSPLHF
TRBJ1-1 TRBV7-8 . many TGTGCCAGCAGCTTACTCGCGATGAACACTGAAGCTTTCTTT CASSLLAMNTEAFF
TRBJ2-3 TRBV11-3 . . TGTGGGTGGTGCTTCGGGATCGGGCCAGATACGCAGTATTTT CGWCFGIGPDTQYF
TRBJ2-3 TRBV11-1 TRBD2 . TGTGCCAGCATCTTTAGCAGGTCGGGGCTAGCGGAATATACGCAGTATTTT CASIFSRSGLAEYTQYF
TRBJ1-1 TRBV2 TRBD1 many TGTGCCAGCTTAGCAGGGGGTTCGAGGGTGAACACTGAAGCTTTCTTT CASLAGGSRVNTEAFF
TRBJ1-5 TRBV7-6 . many TGTGCCAGCAGCCCTCGAGTTGATCAGCCCCAGCATTTT CASSPRVDQPQHF
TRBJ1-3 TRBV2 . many TGTGCCAGCAGACAACAGGGTTTCTCTGGAAACACCATATATTTT CASRQQGFSGNTIYF
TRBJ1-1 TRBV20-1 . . TGCAGTGCTATAGCGAGAGACATCAACACTGAATCTTTCTTT CSAIARDINTESFF
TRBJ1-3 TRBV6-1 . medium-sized TGTGCCAGCAGTCGCCAGGCAACCTCTGGAAACACCATATATTTT CASSRQATSGNTIYF
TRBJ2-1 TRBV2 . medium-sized TGTGCCAGCCCAGCGGAAAACTACAATGAGCAGTTCTTC CASPAENYNEQFF
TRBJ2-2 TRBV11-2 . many TGTGCCAGCAGCTTAGGTGGTTGGCAGAGGAACACCGGGGAGCTGTTTTTT CASSLGGWQRNTGELFF
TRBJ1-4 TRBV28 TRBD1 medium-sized TGTGCCAGCAGTCAGGCTCGGGACAGAACGAAAGAAAAACTGTTTTTT CASSQARDRTKEKLFF
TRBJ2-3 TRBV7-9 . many TGTGCCAGCAGCTTAGTGTCGGCGGGTGCCATCCCTGGCGATACGCAGTATTTT CASSLVSAGAIPGDTQYF
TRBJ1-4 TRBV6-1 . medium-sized TGTGCCAGCAGTGAGTGGGCTTCTCTTAATGAAAAACTGTTTTTT CASSEWASLNEKLFF